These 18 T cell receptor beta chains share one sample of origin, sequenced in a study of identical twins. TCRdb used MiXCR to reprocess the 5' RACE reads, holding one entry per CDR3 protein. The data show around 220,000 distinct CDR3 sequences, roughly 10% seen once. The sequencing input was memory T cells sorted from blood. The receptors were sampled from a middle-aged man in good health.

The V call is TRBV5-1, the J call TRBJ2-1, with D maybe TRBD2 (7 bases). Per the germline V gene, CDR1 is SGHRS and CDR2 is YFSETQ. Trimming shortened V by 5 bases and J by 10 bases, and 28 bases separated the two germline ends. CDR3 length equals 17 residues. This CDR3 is CASRQNLAGNRRGEQFF. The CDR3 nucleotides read TGCGCCAGCAGACAGAACTTAGCGGGCAACAGGAGGGGGGAGCAGTTCTTC.

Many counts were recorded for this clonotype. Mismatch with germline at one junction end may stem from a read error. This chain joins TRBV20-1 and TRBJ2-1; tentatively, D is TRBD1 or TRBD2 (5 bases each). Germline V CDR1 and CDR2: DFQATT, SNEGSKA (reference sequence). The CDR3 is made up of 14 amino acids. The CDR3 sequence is CSARGVNSYNEQFF. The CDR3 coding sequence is TGCAGTGCCAGAGGGGTAAACTCCTACAATGAGCAGTTCTTC.

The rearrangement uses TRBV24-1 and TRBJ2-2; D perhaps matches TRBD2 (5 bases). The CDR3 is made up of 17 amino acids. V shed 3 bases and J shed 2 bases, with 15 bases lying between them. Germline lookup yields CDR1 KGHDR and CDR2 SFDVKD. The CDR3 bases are TGTGCCACCAGTGATAACAGCGGAGTGGTTAACACCGGGGAGCTGTTTTTT. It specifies CATSDNSGVVNTGELFF.

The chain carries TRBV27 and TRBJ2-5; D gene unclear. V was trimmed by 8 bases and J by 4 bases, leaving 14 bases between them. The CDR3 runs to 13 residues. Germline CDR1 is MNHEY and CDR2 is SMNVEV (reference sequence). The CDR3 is CASGDGGLETQYF. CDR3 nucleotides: TGTGCCAGCGGAGACGGTGGTTTAGAGACCCAGTACTTC.

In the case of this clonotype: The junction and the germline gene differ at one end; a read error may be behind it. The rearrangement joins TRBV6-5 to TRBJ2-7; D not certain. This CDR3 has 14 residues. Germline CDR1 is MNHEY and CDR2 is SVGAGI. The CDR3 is CASSHSSMAYEQYF. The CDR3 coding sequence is TGTGCCAGCAGTCACTCGTCAATGGCCTACGAGCAGTACTTC.

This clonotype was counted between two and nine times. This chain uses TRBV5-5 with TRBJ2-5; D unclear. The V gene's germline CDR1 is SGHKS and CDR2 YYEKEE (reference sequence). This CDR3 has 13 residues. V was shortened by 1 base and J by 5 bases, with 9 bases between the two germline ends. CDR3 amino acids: CASSLRVRETQYF. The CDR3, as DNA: TGTGCCAGCAGCTTGCGGGTCAGGGAGACCCAGTACTTC.

CDR3 region: CSARGASGGDSPLHF. The CDR3 DNA reads TGCAGTGCTAGAGGTGCCAGCGGGGGCGATTCACCCCTCCACTTT. V usage is TRBV20-1 and J usage is TRBJ1-6; possibly TRBD1 for D (6 bases). This CDR3 has 15 amino acids. V lost 1 base and J lost 8, with 15 bases in between. From germline, CDR1 is DFQATT and CDR2 SNEGSKA (reference sequence).

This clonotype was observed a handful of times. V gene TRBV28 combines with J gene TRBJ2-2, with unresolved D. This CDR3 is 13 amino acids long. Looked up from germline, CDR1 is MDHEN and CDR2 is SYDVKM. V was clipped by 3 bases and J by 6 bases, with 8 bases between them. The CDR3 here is CASSFFGSGELFF. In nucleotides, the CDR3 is TGTGCCAGCAGTTTTTTCGGGTCCGGGGAGCTGTTTTTT.

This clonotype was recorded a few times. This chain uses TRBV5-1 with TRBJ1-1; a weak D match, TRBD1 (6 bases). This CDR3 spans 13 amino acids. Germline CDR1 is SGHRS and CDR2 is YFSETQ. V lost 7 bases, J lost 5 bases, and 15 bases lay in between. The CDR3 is CASGDKSGTEAFF. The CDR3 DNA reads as TGCGCCAGCGGGGACAAGTCAGGAACTGAAGCTTTCTTT.

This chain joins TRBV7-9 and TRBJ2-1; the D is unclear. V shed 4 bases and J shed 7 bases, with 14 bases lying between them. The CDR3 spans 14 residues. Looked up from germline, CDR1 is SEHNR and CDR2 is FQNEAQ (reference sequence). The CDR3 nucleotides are TGTGCCAGCAGCTCTCTTTTGATCTTTAATGAGCAGTTCTTC. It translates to CASSSLLIFNEQFF.

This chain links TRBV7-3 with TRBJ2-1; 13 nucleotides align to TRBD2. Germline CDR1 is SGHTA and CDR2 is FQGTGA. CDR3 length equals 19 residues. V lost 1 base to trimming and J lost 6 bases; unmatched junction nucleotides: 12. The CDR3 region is CASSLRGTSGTPFLNEQFF. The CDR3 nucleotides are TGTGCCAGCAGCTTAAGAGGGACTAGCGGGACTCCCTTCCTCAATGAGCAGTTCTTC.

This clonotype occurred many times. CDR3 amino acids: CASSYGAALAKNIQYF. The CDR3 DNA sequence: TGTGCCAGCAGTTACGGGGCAGCTCTAGCCAAAAACATTCAGTACTTC. The V gene is TRBV6-5, the J gene TRBJ2-4; D is perhaps TRBD1 (5 bases). From germline, CDR1 is MNHEY and CDR2 SVGAGI. Trimming took off 2 bases at V and 0 bases at J, with 11 bases between the two ends. The CDR3 extends over 16 amino acids.

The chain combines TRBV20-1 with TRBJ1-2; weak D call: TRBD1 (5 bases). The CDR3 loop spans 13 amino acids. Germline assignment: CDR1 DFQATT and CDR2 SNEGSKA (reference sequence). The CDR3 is CRPWGDSNYGYTF. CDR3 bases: TGCAGACCTTGGGGGGACTCAAACTATGGCTACACCTTC.

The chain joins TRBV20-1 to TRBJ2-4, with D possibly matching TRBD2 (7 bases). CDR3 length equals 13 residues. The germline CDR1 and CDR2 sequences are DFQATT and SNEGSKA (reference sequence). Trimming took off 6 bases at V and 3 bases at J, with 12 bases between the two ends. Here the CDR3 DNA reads TGCAGTGCCCGGGGGGCGGGCAAAAACATTCAGTACTTC. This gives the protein CSARGAGKNIQYF.

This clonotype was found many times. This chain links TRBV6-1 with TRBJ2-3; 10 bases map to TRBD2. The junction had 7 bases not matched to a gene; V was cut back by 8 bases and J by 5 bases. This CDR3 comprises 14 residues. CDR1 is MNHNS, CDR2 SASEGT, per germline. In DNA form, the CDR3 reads TGTGCCAGCCGAGAAGCGGGGGGGATAGATACGCAGTATTTT. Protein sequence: CASREAGGIDTQYF.

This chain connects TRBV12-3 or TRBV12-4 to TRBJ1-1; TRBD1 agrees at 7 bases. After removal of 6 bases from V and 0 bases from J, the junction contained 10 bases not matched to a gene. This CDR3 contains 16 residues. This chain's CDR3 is CASRPPPGQMNTEAFF. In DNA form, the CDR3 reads TGTGCCAGCAGACCGCCCCCGGGACAGATGAACACTGAAGCTTTCTTT.

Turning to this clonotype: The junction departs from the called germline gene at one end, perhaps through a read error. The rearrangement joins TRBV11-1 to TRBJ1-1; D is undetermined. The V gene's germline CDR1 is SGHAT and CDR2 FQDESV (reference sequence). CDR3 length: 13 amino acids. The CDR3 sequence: CASSFYRETEAFF. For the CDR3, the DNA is TGTGCCAGCAGCTTCTATAGGGAGACTGAAGCTTTCTTC.

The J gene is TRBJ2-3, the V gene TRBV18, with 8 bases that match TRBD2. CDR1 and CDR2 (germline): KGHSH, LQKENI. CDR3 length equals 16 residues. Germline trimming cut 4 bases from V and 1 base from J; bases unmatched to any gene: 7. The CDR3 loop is CASSRRTSRGTDTQYF. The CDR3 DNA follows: TGTGCCAGCTCACGGCGGACTAGCCGGGGCACAGATACGCAGTATTTT.